The present T cell receptor (beta chain) was sequenced within a study of T cell changes during pregnancy in multiple sclerosis. The ends were cut back, 4 bases at V and 2 bases at J, with 12 bases in the middle. This CDR3 region has 14 residues. Looked up from germline, CDR1 is MDHEN and CDR2 is SYDVKM. Assay: immunoSEQ multiplex PCR; the TCRdb copy retains only in-frame clones and omits some. This table holds under 75,000 clones, approximately 91% found once. Sequenced material: peripheral blood, taken in the first trimester of pregnancy. The chain combines TRBV28 with TRBJ2-7, with D possibly matching TRBD2 (6 bases). The receptor's source is a female donor with multiple sclerosis, enrolled in a pregnancy study. The chain's CDR3 is CASSSAGPAYEQYF. As DNA, the CDR3 is TGTGCCAGCAGTTCAGCGGGCCCCGCCTACGAGCAGTACTTC.